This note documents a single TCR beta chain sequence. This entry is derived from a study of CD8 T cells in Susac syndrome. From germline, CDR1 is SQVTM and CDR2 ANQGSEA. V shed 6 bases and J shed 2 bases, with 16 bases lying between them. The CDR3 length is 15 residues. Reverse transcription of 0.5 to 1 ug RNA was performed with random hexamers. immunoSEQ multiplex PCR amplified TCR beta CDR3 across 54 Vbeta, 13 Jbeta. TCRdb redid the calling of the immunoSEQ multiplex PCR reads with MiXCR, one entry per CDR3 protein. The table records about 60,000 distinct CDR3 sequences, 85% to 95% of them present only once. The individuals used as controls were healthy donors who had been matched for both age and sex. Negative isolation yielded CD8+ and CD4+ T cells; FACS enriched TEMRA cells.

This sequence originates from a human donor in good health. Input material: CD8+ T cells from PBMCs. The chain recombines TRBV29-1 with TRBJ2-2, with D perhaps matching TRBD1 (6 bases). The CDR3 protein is CSVKTGTFNTGELFF. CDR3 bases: TGCAGCGTCAAGACCGGGACATTTAACACCGGGGAGCTGTTTTTT.